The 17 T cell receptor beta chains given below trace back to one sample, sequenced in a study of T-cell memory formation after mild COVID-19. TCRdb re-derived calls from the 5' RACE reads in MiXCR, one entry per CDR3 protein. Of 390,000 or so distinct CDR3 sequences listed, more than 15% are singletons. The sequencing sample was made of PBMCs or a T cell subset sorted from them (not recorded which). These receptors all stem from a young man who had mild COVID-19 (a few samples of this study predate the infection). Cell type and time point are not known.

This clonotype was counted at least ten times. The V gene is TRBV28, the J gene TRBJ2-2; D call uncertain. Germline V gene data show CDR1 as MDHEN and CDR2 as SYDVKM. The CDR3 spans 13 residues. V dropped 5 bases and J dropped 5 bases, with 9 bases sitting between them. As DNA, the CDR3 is TGTGCCAGCAGTGGTCCTCGTACCGGGGAGCTGTTTTTT. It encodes CASSGPRTGELFF.

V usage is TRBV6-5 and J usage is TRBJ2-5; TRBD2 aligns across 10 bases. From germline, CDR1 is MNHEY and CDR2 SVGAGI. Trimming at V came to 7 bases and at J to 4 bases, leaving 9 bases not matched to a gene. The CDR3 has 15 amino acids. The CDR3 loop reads CASNPGASGGETQYF. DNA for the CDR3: TGTGCCAGCAACCCGGGGGCTAGCGGGGGAGAGACCCAGTACTTC.

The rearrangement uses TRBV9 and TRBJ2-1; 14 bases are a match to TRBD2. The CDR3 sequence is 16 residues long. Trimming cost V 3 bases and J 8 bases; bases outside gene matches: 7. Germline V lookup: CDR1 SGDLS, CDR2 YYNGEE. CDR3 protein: CASSAPTSGGAHEQFF. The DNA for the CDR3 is TGTGCCAGCAGCGCCCCGACTAGCGGGGGGGCACATGAGCAGTTCTTC.

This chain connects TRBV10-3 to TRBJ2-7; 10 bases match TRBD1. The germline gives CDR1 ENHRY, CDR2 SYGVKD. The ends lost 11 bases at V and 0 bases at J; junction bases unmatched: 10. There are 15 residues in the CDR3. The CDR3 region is CASNPDRGDSYEQYF. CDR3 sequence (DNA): TGTGCCTCCAACCCGGACAGGGGGGACTCCTACGAGCAGTACTTC.

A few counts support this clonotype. CDR3 amino acids: CASSYRGTDRGSHTGELFF. The CDR3 nucleotides read TGTGCCAGCAGTTATAGGGGAACCGACAGGGGCTCGCACACCGGGGAGCTGTTTTTT. The gene calls are TRBV6-5 and TRBJ2-2; 8 bases line up with TRBD1. The CDR3 has 19 residues. After removal of 3 bases from V and 3 bases from J, the junction contained 15 bases not matched to a gene. Per germline, CDR1 MNHEY and CDR2 SVGAGI.

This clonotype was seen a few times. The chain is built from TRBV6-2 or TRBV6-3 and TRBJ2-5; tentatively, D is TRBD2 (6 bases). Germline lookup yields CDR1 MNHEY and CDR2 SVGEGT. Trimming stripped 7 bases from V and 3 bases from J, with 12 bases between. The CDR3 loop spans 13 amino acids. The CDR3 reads CASTRGLKETQYF. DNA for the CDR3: TGTGCCAGCACGCGGGGTCTGAAAGAGACCCAGTACTTC.

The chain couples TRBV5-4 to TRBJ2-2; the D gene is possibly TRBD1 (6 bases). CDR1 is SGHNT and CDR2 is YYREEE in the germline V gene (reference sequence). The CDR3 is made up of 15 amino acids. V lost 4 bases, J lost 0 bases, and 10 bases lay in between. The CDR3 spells CASSRDNTNTGELFF. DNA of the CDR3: TGTGCCAGCAGCCGGGACAACACGAACACCGGGGAGCTGTTTTTT.

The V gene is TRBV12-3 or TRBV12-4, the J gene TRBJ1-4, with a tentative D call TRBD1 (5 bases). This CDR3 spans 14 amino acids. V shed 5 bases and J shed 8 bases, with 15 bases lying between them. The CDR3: CASSTWEGVEKLFF. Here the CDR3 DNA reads TGTGCCAGCAGTACATGGGAAGGGGTCGAAAAACTGTTTTTT.

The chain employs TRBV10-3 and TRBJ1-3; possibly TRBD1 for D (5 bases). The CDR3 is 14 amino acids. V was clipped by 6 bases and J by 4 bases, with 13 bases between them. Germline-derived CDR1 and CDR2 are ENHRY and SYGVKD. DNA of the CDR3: TGTGCCATCAGCGAGACAGCTCTCGGAAACACCATATATTTT. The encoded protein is CAISETALGNTIYF.

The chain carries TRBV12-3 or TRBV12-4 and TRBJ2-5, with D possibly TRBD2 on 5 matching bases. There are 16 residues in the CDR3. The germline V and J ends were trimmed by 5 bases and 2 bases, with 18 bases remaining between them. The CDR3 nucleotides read TGTGCCAGCAGTCTTGGACCCAGAGGGTTACAAGAGACCCAGTACTTC. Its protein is CASSLGPRGLQETQYF.

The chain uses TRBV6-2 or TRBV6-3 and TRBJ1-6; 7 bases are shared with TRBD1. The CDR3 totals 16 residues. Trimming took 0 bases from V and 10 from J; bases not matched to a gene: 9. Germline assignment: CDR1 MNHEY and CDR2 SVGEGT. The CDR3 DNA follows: TGTGCCAGCAGTTACTCGAGACAGGGCACTGACTCACCCCTCCACTTT. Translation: CASSYSRQGTDSPLHF.

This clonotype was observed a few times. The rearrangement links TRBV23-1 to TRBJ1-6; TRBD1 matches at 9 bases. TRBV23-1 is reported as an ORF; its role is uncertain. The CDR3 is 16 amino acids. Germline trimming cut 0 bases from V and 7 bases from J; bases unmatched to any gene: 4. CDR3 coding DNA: TGCGCCAGCAGTCAATCGTCAGGACAGGGGAATTCACCCCTCCACTTT. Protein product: CASSQSSGQGNSPLHF.

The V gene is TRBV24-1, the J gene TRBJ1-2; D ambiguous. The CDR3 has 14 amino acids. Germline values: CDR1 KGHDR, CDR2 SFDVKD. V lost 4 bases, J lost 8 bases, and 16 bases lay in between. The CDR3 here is CATSDPAGGGGYTF. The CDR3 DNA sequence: TGTGCCACCAGTGACCCGGCCGGAGGCGGGGGCTACACCTTC.

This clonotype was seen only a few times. CDR3 bases: TGTGCCAGCAGCCAAGGATCCGGAGGGTTCTATGGCTACACCTTC. This translates into CASSQGSGGFYGYTF. The V gene is TRBV3-1, the J gene TRBJ1-2; D not certain. This CDR3 spans 15 amino acids. Germline V gives CDR1 LGHDT, CDR2 YNNKEL (reference sequence). Trimming took off 1 base at V and 4 bases at J, with 13 bases between the two ends.

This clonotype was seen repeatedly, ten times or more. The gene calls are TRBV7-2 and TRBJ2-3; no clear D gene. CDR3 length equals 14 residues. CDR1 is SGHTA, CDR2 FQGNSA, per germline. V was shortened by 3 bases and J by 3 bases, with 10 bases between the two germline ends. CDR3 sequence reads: CASSFLVSTDTQYF. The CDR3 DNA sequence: TGTGCCAGCAGCTTCCTAGTCAGTACAGATACGCAGTATTTT.

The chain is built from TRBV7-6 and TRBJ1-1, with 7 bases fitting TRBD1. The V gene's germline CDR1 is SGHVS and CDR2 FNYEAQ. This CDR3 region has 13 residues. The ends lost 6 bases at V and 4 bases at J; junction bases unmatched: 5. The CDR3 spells CASSQQGTTEAFF. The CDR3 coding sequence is TGTGCCAGCAGTCAACAGGGGACCACTGAAGCTTTCTTT.

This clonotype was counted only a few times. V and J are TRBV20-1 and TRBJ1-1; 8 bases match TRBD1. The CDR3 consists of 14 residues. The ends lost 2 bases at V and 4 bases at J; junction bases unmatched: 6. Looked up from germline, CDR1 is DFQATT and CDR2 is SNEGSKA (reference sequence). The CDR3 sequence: CSARSRQGFTEAFF. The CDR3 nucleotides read TGCAGTGCTAGATCAAGACAGGGGTTCACTGAAGCTTTCTTT.